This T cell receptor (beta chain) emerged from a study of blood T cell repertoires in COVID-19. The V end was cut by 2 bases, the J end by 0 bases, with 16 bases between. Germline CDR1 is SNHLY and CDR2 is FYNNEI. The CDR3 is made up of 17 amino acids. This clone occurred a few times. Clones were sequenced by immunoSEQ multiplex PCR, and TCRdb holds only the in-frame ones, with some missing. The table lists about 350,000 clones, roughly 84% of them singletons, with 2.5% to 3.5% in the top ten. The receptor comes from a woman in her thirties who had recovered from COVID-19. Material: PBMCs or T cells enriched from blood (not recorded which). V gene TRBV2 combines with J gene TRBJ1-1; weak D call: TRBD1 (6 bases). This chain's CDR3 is CASSEMQGMVLNTEAFF. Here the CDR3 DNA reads TGTGCCAGCAGTGAAATGCAGGGGATGGTTCTGAACACTGAAGCTTTCTTT.